In its sample, the clone carrying this T cell receptor (beta chain) was seen a few times. The antigen is unknown. This specimen comes from a study of neoadjuvant anti-PD-1 for oral cavity cancer. Study-wide background: Around day 43, patients without progression received a fourth nivolumab dose before surgery.

Clones were read by immunoSEQ multiplex PCR, and TCRdb kept only the in-frame ones, dropping some. The data hold roughly 60,000 clones, with more than 60% observed a single time. The CDR3 spans 11 residues. Per the germline V gene, CDR1 is SQVTM and CDR2 is ANQGSEA. The V end was cut by 4 bases, the J end by 6 bases, with 9 bases between. Study-wide results and limits: Each response group had just a few patients in TCR analyses.

The sample was PBMCs, taken before nivolumab (anti-PD-1) treatment. The clonotype comes from a person aged 35-79 years with oral cavity squamous cell carcinoma. The chain is built from TRBV29-1 and TRBJ1-2; D gene unclear. The CDR3 region is CSVGQTHGYTF. The CDR3 DNA reads TGCAGCGTTGGTCAAACCCATGGCTACACCTTC.